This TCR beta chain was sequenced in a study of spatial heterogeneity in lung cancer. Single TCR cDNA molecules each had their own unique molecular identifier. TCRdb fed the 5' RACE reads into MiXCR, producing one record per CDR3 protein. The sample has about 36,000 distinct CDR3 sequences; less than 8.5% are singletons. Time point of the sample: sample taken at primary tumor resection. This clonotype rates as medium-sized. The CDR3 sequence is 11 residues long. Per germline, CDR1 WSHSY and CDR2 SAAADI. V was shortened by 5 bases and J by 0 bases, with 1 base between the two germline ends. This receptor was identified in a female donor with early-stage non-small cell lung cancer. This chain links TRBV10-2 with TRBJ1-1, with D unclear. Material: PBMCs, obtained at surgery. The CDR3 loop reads CASSLNTEAFF. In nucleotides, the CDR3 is TGCGCCAGCAGTCTGAACACTGAAGCTTTCTTT.